The text below deals with one T cell receptor (beta chain). Its antigen remains unidentified. Within one base of it there is no much larger clone, and no base qualities were kept. The CDR3 regions of human TCRbeta chains were analyzed by immunosequencing. Per the source publication's procedure: Repertoire TCRs were matched against a reference library of SARS-CoV-2-specific TCRs generated with the MIRA antigen-specificity platform. Breadth was defined as the fraction of unique TCRs that were SARS-CoV-2-associated, and depth was defined as the fraction of total T cells that were SARS-CoV-2-associated. Using the MIRA data, each spike-specific TCR was assigned both to the spike region to which the TCR was reactive and to a CD4 or CD8 class. Log10-transformed breadth and depth values were compared by one-way ANOVA with Sidak's multiple comparisons tests. As stored in TCRdb, this immuneACCESS dataset retains in-frame rearrangements with V and J assigned. A fraction of the clones does not appear; measured against another copy, unresolved V genes explain less than half of the discrepancy, and the remainder lacks a known reason. The V and J calls and clone size come from that table; D and trimming were worked out from the DNA. Here the sample has about 160,000 clones; roughly nine tenths occur a single time. The ten largest make up 3.3% of the sample.

This sample is drawn from a study of T cell responses to AZD1222 COVID-19 vaccine (dated by TCRdb to the early 2020s). Broadly, across the study: TCR sequencing was performed for roughly 250 trial participants, of whom about 200 were given two doses of AZD1222 and 26 were given two doses of MenACWY control vaccine. Trial participants were enrolled into age subgroups of 18-55, 56-69 and 70-plus years, which contained about 150, 27 and 61 TCR-sequenced participants, respectively.

Beyond this particular receptor, the publication reports: CD4 TCRs associated with the vaccine covered the entire spike protein, and the dominant responses were in regions 160-218 and 743-854. Participants were mostly white British and included more females than males, and it was suggested by the authors that clonal diversity may have been underestimated. Nearly half of unique spike-specific TCRs reportedly recognized epitopes outside regions mutated in the B.1.351 and B.1.1.7 variants. In the small 56-69-year group, the increase in depth fell short of significance, most likely because of low power. Because no samples from the day 14 peak response were available, repertoires could be characterized only after the peak T cell response. Conclusions about previously exposed vaccinees were limited because only six or seven AZD1222 recipients were SARS-CoV-2 seropositive at baseline. After two AZD1222 doses, spike-specific TCR breadth and depth were significantly higher than at day 0 and than in MenACWY recipients.

CDR1 GTSNPN and CDR2 SVGIG are derived from the germline V gene (reference sequence). The CDR3 sequence holds 14 residues, the cysteine and phenylalanine included. Here the CDR3 DNA is all that survives: 42 bases in frame from base 1. The V end gives up 5 bases and the J end 0 bases, leaving 0 bases in the junction not matched to a gene. The sample's time point label is to be understood as: about 28 days (+/-7) after the second vaccine dose. Because spike-specific TCR depth and breadth did not differ between the two schedules, AZD1222 recipients who got a second dose at roughly 4 weeks were pooled with those who got a second dose at roughly 12 weeks. The vaccinee samples were drawn from two UK trials, COV001 and COV002, one of which was a single-blind randomized controlled phase 2/3 trial testing AZD1222 (ChAdOx1 nCoV-19) in healthy adults. For TCRbeta chain sequencing, PBMC samples from trial participants were taken at day 0 and at day 28 after the second dose.

Rearrangement joined TRBV30 to TRBJ1-3, with 11 bases aligning to TRBD1. This material consisted of peripheral blood, taken 28 days after the second AZD1222 dose. The sequence was obtained from an adult who received the AZD1222 COVID-19 vaccine. The DNA sequence is given as TGTGCCTGGGGGACAGGGGGCTCTGGAAACACCATATATTTT. Translated, it reads CAWGTGGSGNTIYF.